These 9 T cell receptor beta chains were sequenced from one sample in a study of blood T cells in healthy people across ages. Primers used in a second PCR of roughly 7 to 12 cycles were a sample-barcoded 5' primer and a J-beta primer mix. TCRdb independently ran MiXCR on the 5' RACE reads; one entry per CDR3 protein. The repertoire has roughly 1,700,000 distinct CDR3 sequences, over 25% of them found once; the top ten carry around 7.7%. The sample taken for sequencing was blood. The receptors here all came from a woman aged 25-40 years in good health.

The table lists this clonotype with a few counts. The CDR3 is CASSPRGGETYEQYF. The CDR3 DNA follows: TGCGCCAGCAGTCCCCGGGGAGGCGAGACCTACGAGCAGTACTTC. The chain links TRBV5-1 to TRBJ2-7; perhaps TRBD2 as D (6 bases). With 5 bases removed from V and 2 bases from J, the gap between germline ends came to 17 bases. Germline CDR1 SGHRS, CDR2 YFSETQ. The length of the CDR3 is 15 residues.

Concerning this clonotype: A read error may explain this, as a much larger clone is one base away. The rearrangement links TRBV20-1 to TRBJ2-1; no definite D call. V lost 6 bases and J 12 bases, leaving 21 bases between the germline ends. Germline lookup yields CDR1 DFQATT and CDR2 SNEGSKA (reference sequence). The CDR3 runs to 13 residues. The CDR3 spells CSAITTSDDGQFF. The CDR3 DNA follows: TGCAGTGCCATTACAACGTCAGATGATGGGCAGTTCTTC.

CDR3 in DNA: TGTGCCACCGGGGACCATTTAATGGGCGAGCAGTACTTC. This encodes CATGDHLMGEQYF. V usage is TRBV6-5 and J usage is TRBJ2-7; D is possibly TRBD1 or TRBD2 (5 bases each). The CDR3 is 13 residues long. CDR1 and CDR2 (germline): MNHEY, SVGAGI. Trimming removed 10 bases from V and 6 bases from J, with 19 bases in between.

This clonotype was seen a few times. The chain combines TRBV20-1 with TRBJ2-1; D is unresolved. Germline CDR1 is DFQATT and CDR2 is SNEGSKA (reference sequence). V gave up 6 bases and J gave up 9 bases, with 12 bases separating them. This CDR3 has 11 residues. The CDR3 protein is CSALPMTEQFF. CDR3 bases: TGCAGTGCCCTTCCTATGACTGAGCAGTTCTTC.

This clonotype was observed a few times. V usage is TRBV13 and J usage is TRBJ2-1; 8 positions agree with TRBD2. This CDR3 contains 15 residues. Germline CDR1 and CDR2: PRHDT and FYEKMQ (reference sequence). The V segment lost 5 bases and the J segment 6 bases; nucleotides outside the gene matches: 9. This CDR3 is CASSPRLAGPNEQFF. As DNA, the CDR3 is TGTGCCAGCAGCCCCCGGCTAGCGGGCCCCAATGAGCAGTTCTTC.

The genes are TRBV6-2 or TRBV6-3 and TRBJ1-5; 9 nucleotides align to TRBD1. V lost 6 bases and J lost 5; bases outside the gene matches: 2. Germline V gene sequence: CDR1 MNHEY, CDR2 SVGEGT. This CDR3 is built from 13 residues. CDR3 protein: CASRQGAYQPQHF. Here the CDR3 DNA reads TGTGCCAGCAGACAGGGGGCCTATCAGCCCCAGCATTTT.

Notes on this clonotype: Just one base apart from a much larger clone, this may be a read error. The V gene is TRBV10-3, the J gene TRBJ2-5, with D possibly being TRBD2 (6 bases). The CDR3 length is 13 residues. The germline V gene has CDR1 ENHRY and CDR2 SYGVKD. V lost 8 bases to trimming and J lost 3 bases, with 13 bases between them. The CDR3 nucleotides are TGTGCCATCGGGCGGGACGAGAAAGAGACCCAGTACTTC. Its translation is CAIGRDEKETQYF.

CDR3 residues: CASSRTRGGFTEAFF. CDR3 sequence (DNA): TGTGCCAGCAGCAGAACCCGGGGGGGATTTACTGAAGCTTTCTTT. The chain couples TRBV6-5 to TRBJ1-1; weak D call: TRBD1 (5 bases). The CDR3 contains 15 residues. V was cut by 6 bases and J by 5 bases, with 19 bases left in between. Germline assignment: CDR1 MNHEY and CDR2 SVGAGI.

The chain employs TRBV20-1 and TRBJ2-3; D not resolved. The CDR3 sequence is 12 residues long. In germline, CDR1 is DFQATT, CDR2 SNEGSKA (reference sequence). Trimming took 6 bases from V and 0 from J, leaving 7 bases between them. The CDR3: CSAPPSTDTQYF. In nucleotides, the CDR3 is TGCAGTGCCCCTCCTAGCACAGATACGCAGTATTTT.